The 7 T cell receptor beta chains in this list originate from one sample, sequenced in a study of long-term antiretroviral therapy in people with HIV. An immunoSEQ assay, version v3.0, was performed at survey level. Sequencing used immunoSEQ multiplex PCR; TCRdb keeps in-frame clones, though not all of them. The table lists about 32,000 clones, approximately 83% of them singletons. Source: unsorted PBMCs, taken 2.2 years after starting antiretroviral therapy. The receptors shown here come from a man younger than 30 with HIV.

This clone was recorded only once. The chain couples TRBV29-1 to TRBJ1-1; D not resolved. Germline V lookup: CDR1 SQVTM, CDR2 ANQGSEA. The CDR3 contains 10 residues. CDR3 DNA sequence: TGCAGTGGCGGCGGGTCTGAAGCTTTCTTT. Its translation: CSGGGSEAFF.

J is TRBJ2-3 and V is TRBV7-9; D is ambiguous. Trimming left V 2 bases short and J 0 bases short, with 12 bases between. The CDR3 is made up of 16 amino acids. Germline V gene sequence: CDR1 SEHNR, CDR2 FQNEAQ (reference sequence). CDR3 loop: CASSLSVQDSTDTQYF. The CDR3 DNA is TGTGCCAGCAGCTTATCGGTCCAGGACAGCACAGATACGCAGTATTTT.

This chain uses TRBV25-1 with TRBJ1-3; no clear D. The CDR3 runs 14 residues. V lost 3 bases and J 4 bases, leaving 10 bases between the germline ends. Germline V CDR1 and CDR2: MGHDK, SYGVNS. The CDR3 DNA sequence: TGTGCCAGCAGTGAGCCCAAAGAGGGAAACACCATATATTTT. It encodes CASSEPKEGNTIYF.

CDR3 in amino acids: CASSPRGASGNTIYF. The CDR3 DNA reads TGTGCCAGCAGCCCCCGGGGTGCCTCTGGAAACACCATATATTTT. This sequence joins TRBV6-5 and TRBJ1-3; D is undetermined. Trimming took off 6 bases at V and 0 bases at J, with 12 bases between the two ends. CDR1 and CDR2 (germline): MNHEY, SVGAGI. CDR3 length equals 15 residues.

This chain joins TRBV30 and TRBJ1-3; tentatively, D is TRBD1 (6 bases). Germline values: CDR1 GTSNPN, CDR2 SVGIG (reference sequence). The CDR3 has 13 residues. CDR3 sequence (DNA): TGTGCTTCACTTTCGGACAGACGAAACACCATATATTTT. As protein: CASLSDRRNTIYF.

The gene calls are TRBV28 and TRBJ1-5; tentatively, D is TRBD1 (5 bases). The V and J ends lost 2 bases and 2 bases respectively, with 10 bases between them. The CDR3 covers 15 residues. Germline V gene sequence: CDR1 MDHEN, CDR2 SYDVKM. The CDR3 protein is CASSLVGGGNQPQHF. The CDR3 nucleotides are TGTGCCAGCAGTTTAGTCGGGGGAGGCAATCAGCCCCAGCATTTT.

The chain is built from TRBV19 and TRBJ1-4; TRBD1 matches at 8 bases. CDR1 and CDR2 from the germline V gene are LNHDA and SQIVND (reference sequence). The CDR3 has 16 amino acids. With 3 bases clipped from V and 2 bases from J, the junction kept 5 bases outside the gene matches. The CDR3 DNA reads as TGTGCCAGTAGTATGGGCAGGGGGCAGACTAATGAAAAACTGTTTTTT. The encoded protein is CASSMGRGQTNEKLFF.